The 9 T cell receptor beta chains presented below share a single source sample, sequenced in a study of shared clonotypes between healthy human individuals. TCRdb's copy holds only in-frame clones and misses some; the assay was immunoSEQ multiplex PCR. The sample lists about 2.4 million clones; around nine tenths were seen once. The sequencing input was naive CD4+ T cells sorted from blood. Subset denoted: CD45RA+ positively selected. Receptors were obtained from a man between 18 and 29 years old in good health.

This clone was seen only a few times. Different DNA sequences within this sample yield the same CDR3. The V and J genes are TRBV14 and TRBJ1-1; unclear D gene. Germline V CDR1 and CDR2: SGHDN, FVKESK. The CDR3 consists of 15 residues. V dropped 1 base and J dropped 0 bases, with 9 bases sitting between them. The DNA for the CDR3 is TGTGCCAGCAGCCAAGTAGGCGGGGTGAACACTGAAGCTTTCTTT. It is translated as CASSQVGGVNTEAFF.

In DNA form, the CDR3 reads TGTGCCTGGGGGGGGGCGCCGCCGAGCTCCTACAATGAGCAGTTCTTC. Its protein is CAWGGAPPSSYNEQFF. The V gene is TRBV30, the J gene TRBJ2-1, with a tentative D call TRBD2 (7 bases). This CDR3 is 16 amino acids long. Trimming pared 5 bases from V and 0 bases from J, leaving 17 bases between. Germline V gene sequence: CDR1 GTSNPN, CDR2 SVGIG (reference sequence).

The gene calls are TRBV30 and TRBJ2-5; no clear D. Germline values: CDR1 GTSNPN, CDR2 SVGIG (reference sequence). V was clipped by 4 bases and J by 5 bases, with 14 bases between them. The CDR3 runs to 13 residues. CDR3 DNA: TGTGCCTGGAAACCCCTGGGTAAGGAGACCCAGTACTTC. Translating gives CAWKPLGKETQYF.

Details on this clone: Other DNA sequences within the sample encode an identical CDR3. J is TRBJ2-7 and V is TRBV7-2, with D possibly called TRBD1 or TRBD2 (5 bases each). The V gene's germline CDR1 is SGHTA and CDR2 FQGNSA. V lost 1 base and J 0 bases, leaving 10 bases between the germline ends. The CDR3 is 15 residues long. CDR3 protein: CASSLVGTGSYEQYF. Written as DNA, the CDR3 is TGTGCCAGCAGCTTAGTCGGGACGGGCTCCTACGAGCAGTACTTC.

About this clone itself: Other DNA sequences of this sample code for an identical CDR3. V and J are TRBV5-1 and TRBJ2-2; 8 positions agree with TRBD1. There are 14 residues in the CDR3. The junction had 3 bases not matched to a gene; V was cut back by 4 bases and J by 4 bases. Germline V gene data show CDR1 as SGHRS and CDR2 as YFSETQ. The CDR3 DNA sequence: TGCGCCAGCAGCGGACAGGGAAGCACCGGGGAGCTGTTTTTT. Protein sequence: CASSGQGSTGELFF.

As regards this clone: An end of the junction differs from the germline gene, which may be a read error. The V gene is TRBV6-6, the J gene TRBJ2-7; 7 positions agree with TRBD2. This CDR3 has 13 amino acids. In germline, CDR1 is MNHNY, CDR2 SVGAGI (reference sequence). The CDR3 here is CASSPASSGIHLF. In nucleotides, the CDR3 is TGTGCCAGCAGCCCTGCTTCAAGCGGGATCCACCTCTTC.

The V gene is TRBV6-1, the J gene TRBJ1-2; D remains ambiguous. Trimming left V 11 bases short and J 5 bases short, with 18 bases between. CDR1 and CDR2 from the germline V gene are MNHNS and SASEGT. This CDR3 comprises 13 residues. The CDR3 bases are TGTGCCGCCAGACCCGAGGGCGAGTATGGCTACACCTTC. This codes for CAARPEGEYGYTF.

In the case of this clone: Other DNA sequences in the sample encode the same CDR3. This chain joins TRBV18 and TRBJ1-2; no clear D gene. V was pared by 3 bases and J by 7 bases, with 12 bases between. CDR1 KGHSH and CDR2 LQKENI come from the germline V gene. The length of the CDR3 is 13 residues. CDR3 sequence: CASSPDSGGGYTF. As DNA, the CDR3 is TGTGCCAGCTCACCTGACTCAGGCGGTGGCTACACCTTC.

This clone was seen a single time. The chain recombines TRBV5-5 with TRBJ1-2; tentatively, D is TRBD1 (5 bases). Per the germline V gene, CDR1 is SGHKS and CDR2 is YYEKEE (reference sequence). The CDR3 runs to 14 residues. V was cut by 0 bases and J by 4 bases, with 10 bases left in between. The CDR3 region has the DNA TGTGCCAGCAGCTTGGTGCAGGGAGGCTATGGCTACACCTTC. As protein: CASSLVQGGYGYTF.